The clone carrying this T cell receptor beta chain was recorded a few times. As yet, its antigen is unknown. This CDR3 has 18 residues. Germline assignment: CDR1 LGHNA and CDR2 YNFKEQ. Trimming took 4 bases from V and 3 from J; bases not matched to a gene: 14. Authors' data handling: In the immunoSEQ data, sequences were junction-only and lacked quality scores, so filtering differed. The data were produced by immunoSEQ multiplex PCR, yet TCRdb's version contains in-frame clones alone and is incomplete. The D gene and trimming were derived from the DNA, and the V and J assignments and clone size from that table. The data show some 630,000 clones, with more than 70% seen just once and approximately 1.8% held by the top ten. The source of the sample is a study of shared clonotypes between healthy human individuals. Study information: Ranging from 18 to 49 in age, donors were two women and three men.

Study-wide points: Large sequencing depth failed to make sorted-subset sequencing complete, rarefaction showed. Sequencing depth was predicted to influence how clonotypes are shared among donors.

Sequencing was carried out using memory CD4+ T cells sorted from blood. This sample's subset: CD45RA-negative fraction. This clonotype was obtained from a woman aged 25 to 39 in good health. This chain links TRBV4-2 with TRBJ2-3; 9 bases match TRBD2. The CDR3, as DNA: TGTGCCAGCAGCCCACTACTTCACGCGGGAGGGGGAACAGATACGCAGTATTTT. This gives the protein CASSPLLHAGGGTDTQYF.